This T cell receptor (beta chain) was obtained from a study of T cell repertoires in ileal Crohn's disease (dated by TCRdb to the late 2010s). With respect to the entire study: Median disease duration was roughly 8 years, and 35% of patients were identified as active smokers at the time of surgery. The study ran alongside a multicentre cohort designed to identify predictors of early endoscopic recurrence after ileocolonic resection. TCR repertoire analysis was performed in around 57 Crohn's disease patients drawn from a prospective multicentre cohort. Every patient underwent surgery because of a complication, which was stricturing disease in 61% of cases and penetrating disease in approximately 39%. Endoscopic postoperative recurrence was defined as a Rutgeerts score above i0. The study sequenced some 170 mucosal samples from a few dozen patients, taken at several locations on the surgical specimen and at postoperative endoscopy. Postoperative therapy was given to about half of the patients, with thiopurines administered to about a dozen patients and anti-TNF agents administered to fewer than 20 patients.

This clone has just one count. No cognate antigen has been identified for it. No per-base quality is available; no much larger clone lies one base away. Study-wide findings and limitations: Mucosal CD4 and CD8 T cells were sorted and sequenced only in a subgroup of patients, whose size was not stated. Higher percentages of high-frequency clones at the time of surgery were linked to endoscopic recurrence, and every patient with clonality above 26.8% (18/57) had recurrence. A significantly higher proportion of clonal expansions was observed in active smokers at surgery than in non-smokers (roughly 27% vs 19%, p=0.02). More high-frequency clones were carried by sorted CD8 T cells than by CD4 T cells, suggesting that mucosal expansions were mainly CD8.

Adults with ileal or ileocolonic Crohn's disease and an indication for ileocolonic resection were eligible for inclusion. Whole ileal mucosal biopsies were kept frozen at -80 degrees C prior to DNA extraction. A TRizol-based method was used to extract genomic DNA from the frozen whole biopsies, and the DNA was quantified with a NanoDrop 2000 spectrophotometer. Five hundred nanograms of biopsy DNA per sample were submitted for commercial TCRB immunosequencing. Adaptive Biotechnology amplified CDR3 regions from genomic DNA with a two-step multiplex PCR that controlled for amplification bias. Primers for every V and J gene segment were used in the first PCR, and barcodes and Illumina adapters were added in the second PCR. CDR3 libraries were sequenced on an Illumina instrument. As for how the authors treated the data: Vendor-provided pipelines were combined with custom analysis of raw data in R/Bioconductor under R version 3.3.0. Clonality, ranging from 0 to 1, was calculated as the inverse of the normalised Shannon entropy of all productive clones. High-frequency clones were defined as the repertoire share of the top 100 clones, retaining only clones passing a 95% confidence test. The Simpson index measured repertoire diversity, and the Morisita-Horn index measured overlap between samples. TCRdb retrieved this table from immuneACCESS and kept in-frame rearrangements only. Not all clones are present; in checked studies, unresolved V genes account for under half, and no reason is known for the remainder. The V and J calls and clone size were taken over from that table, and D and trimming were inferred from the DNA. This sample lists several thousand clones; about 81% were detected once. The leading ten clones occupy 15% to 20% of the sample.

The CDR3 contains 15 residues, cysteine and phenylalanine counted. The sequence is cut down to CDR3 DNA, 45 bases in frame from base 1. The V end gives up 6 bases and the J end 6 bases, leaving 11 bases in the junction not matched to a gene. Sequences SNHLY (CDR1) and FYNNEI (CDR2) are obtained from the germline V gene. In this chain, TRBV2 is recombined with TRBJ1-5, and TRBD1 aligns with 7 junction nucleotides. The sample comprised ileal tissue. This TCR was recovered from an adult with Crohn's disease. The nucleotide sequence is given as TGTGCCAGCAGCGGGGGACAGTCTCCTTCTCAGCCCCAGCATTTT. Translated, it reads CASSGGQSPSQPQHF.